Described below is a single T cell receptor beta chain sequence and its context. Germline trimming cut 7 bases from V and 7 bases from J; bases unmatched to any gene: 12. Per the germline V gene, CDR1 is MGHRA and CDR2 is YSYEKL. CDR3 length: 14 residues. This entry is derived from a study of blood T cell repertoires in COVID-19. Looking at the study overall: Samples taken during acute and convalescent COVID-19 were collected in the United States, Italy and Spain. T cells, B-cell-depleted T cells, or PBMCs supplied cDNA or gDNA.

In the original processing: Amplification from reference gene primers served as the basis for estimated nucleated cell counts. Here immunoSEQ multiplex PCR was the method, and the copy in TCRdb shows in-frame clones only, minus some. That table is the source of V, J and clone size, and D and trimming were worked out from the DNA. The sample includes 150,000 to 200,000 clones, 80% to 85% of them seen just once. Sequenced material: peripheral blood. The sequence was obtained from a woman in her seventies with COVID-19, enrolled during active disease. The chain joins TRBV4-1 to TRBJ2-7, with TRBD2 matching 8 bases. This chain's CDR3 is CASMSGLGATEQYF. The CDR3 region has the DNA TGCGCCAGCATGTCGGGACTAGGGGCGACGGAGCAGTACTTC.